These 28 T cell receptor beta chains were sequenced from one sample in a study of beta chain features in type 1 diabetes. cDNA synthesis used the whole RNA isolate, giving expressed TCRB sequences. Assay used: immunoSEQ multiplex PCR; TCRdb lists only in-frame clones, some missing. The table records about 410,000 clones, approximately 15% of them present only once. What was sequenced was naive CD4+ T cells from blood. These receptors originate from a man between 25 and 39 years old in good health.

The chain has TRBV9 and TRBJ1-1; no definite D call. There are 12 residues in the CDR3. The V end was cut by 0 bases, the J end by 10 bases, with 10 bases between. Looked up from germline, CDR1 is SGDLS and CDR2 is YYNGEE. The chain's CDR3 is CASSVDGNAAFF. The CDR3 DNA follows: TGTGCCAGCAGCGTAGACGGGAATGCAGCTTTCTTT.

Turning to this clone: The same CDR3 arises from other DNA sequences in this sample as well. The genes are TRBV7-3 and TRBJ2-3; D is uncertain. The germline gives CDR1 SGHTA, CDR2 FQGTGA. The V end lost 11 bases, the J end lost 0 bases, and 9 bases lay between the germline ends. This CDR3 comprises 12 residues. CDR3 amino acids: CASGTSTDTQYF. The CDR3 DNA follows: TGTGCCTCGGGTACTAGCACAGATACGCAGTATTTT. Full variable domain (missing parts from reference TRBV7-3 and TRBJ2-3): GAGVSQTPSNKVTEKGKYVELRCDPISGHTALYWYRQSLGQGPEFLIYFQGTGAADDSGLPNDRFFAVRPEGSVSTLKIQRTERGDSAVYLCASGTSTDTQYFGPGTRLTVL.

In its sample, this clone was seen a few times. The J gene is TRBJ1-2, the V gene TRBV7-2, with D unresolved. This CDR3 is 14 amino acids long. CDR1 is SGHTA, CDR2 FQGNSA, per germline. Trimming stripped 1 base from V and 3 bases from J, with 9 bases between. CDR3 DNA: TGTGCCAGCAGCTTAGGAGGGCCGTACTATGGCTACACCTTC. The encoded protein is CASSLGGPYYGYTF.

This clone has just a few counts. The V gene is TRBV30, the J gene TRBJ2-5, with D possibly being TRBD1 (7 bases). Germline V gene lookup returns CDR1 GTSNPN and CDR2 SVGIG (reference sequence). V lost 5 bases to trimming and J lost 5 bases, with 21 bases between them. The CDR3 is 15 amino acids. The CDR3 coding sequence is TGTGCCTGGGCTAGCCCGGAGGGACAGCCCGAGACCCAGTACTTC. As protein: CAWASPEGQPETQYF.

Points on this clone: This specimen includes other DNA sequences encoding the same CDR3. The chain combines TRBV30 with TRBJ2-2; TRBD2 might be the D (6 bases). The germline gives CDR1 GTSNPN, CDR2 SVGIG (reference sequence). V gave up 0 bases and J gave up 9 bases, with 11 bases separating them. This CDR3 comprises 13 residues. The CDR3: CAWSVLAARELFF. DNA for the CDR3: TGTGCCTGGAGTGTACTAGCAGCTCGGGAGCTGTTTTTT. The full variable domain, with the rest looked up from reference TRBV30 and TRBJ2-2, is SQTIHQWPATLVQPVGSPLSLECTVEGTSNPNLYWYRQAAGRGLQLLFYSVGIGQISSEVPQNLSASRPQDRQFILSSKKLLLSDSGFYLCAWSVLAARELFFGEGSRLTVL.

This sequence joins TRBV7-8 and TRBJ2-3, with a possible D match to TRBD2 (6 bases). CDR1 is SGHVS and CDR2 is FQNEAQ in the germline V gene. Trimming took 4 bases from V and 0 from J, leaving 11 bases between them. The CDR3 extends over 15 amino acids. The CDR3 is CASSSRLGSTDTQYF. The CDR3 bases are TGTGCCAGCAGCTCACGACTAGGGAGCACAGATACGCAGTATTTT.

The count of this clone is one. This chain links TRBV7-2 with TRBJ2-7; 9 positions match TRBD1. Germline-derived CDR1 and CDR2 are SGHTA and FQGNSA. The CDR3 loop spans 13 amino acids. V gave up 5 bases and J gave up 4 bases; unmatched junction bases: 3. The CDR3 sequence: CASSPDRGYEQYV. CDR3 bases: TGTGCCAGCAGCCCGGACAGGGGATACGAGCAGTACGTC.

This clone has more than one count but fewer than ten. The chain links TRBV19 to TRBJ2-5; tentatively, D is TRBD2 (6 bases). The CDR3 contains 14 residues. Germline CDR1 reads LNHDA; CDR2 reads SQIVND (reference sequence). V lost 10 bases and J 0 bases, leaving 15 bases between the germline ends. CDR3 coding DNA: TGTGCCACCAACTTTGGCGGGAACCAAGAGACCCAGTACTTC. This gives the protein CATNFGGNQETQYF.

V is TRBV19 and J is TRBJ2-1; D perhaps matches TRBD2 (5 bases). Trimming removed 8 bases from V and 7 bases from J, with 15 bases in between. The germline V gene encodes CDR1 LNHDA and CDR2 SQIVND (reference sequence). This CDR3 contains 13 residues. The CDR3 DNA reads as TGTGCCAGTTCTCAGTCCGGGGAGAATGAGCAGTTCTTC. The encoded protein is CASSQSGENEQFF.

This clone showed up just a few times. The chain is built from TRBV9 and TRBJ1-1, with unresolved D. CDR1 is SGDLS, CDR2 YYNGEE, per germline. Trimming took off 1 base at V and 4 bases at J, with 14 bases between the two ends. This CDR3 is built from 15 residues. CDR3 loop: CASSVNSWLVTEAFF. CDR3 nucleotides: TGTGCCAGCAGCGTAAATTCATGGCTGGTCACTGAAGCTTTCTTT.

This clone was detected a few times. The same CDR3 arises from other DNA sequences in this sample as well. This chain joins TRBV18 and TRBJ2-7; 9 bases line up with TRBD1. The germline V gene has CDR1 KGHSH and CDR2 LQKENI. The CDR3 runs to 15 residues. V shed 3 bases, J shed 1 base, and the junction held 4 bases outside the gene matches. The CDR3 region has the DNA TGTGCCAGCTCACCGGGGACAGGGCCTTCCTACGAGCAGTACGTC. It codes for CASSPGTGPSYEQYV.

V is TRBV6-1 and J is TRBJ2-7; either TRBD1 or TRBD2 may supply D (7 bases each). Trimming took off 6 bases at V and 6 bases at J, with 21 bases between the two ends. Germline lookup yields CDR1 MNHNS and CDR2 SASEGT. The CDR3 runs 15 residues. The chain's CDR3 is CASRGGTETMGEQYV. The CDR3 bases are TGTGCCAGCAGGGGGGGGACAGAGACCATGGGCGAGCAGTACGTC.

The chain has TRBV5-4 and TRBJ1-2, with TRBD1 identical over 9 bases. Germline values: CDR1 SGHNT, CDR2 YYREEE (reference sequence). The CDR3 consists of 12 residues. Trimming cost V 4 bases and J 12 bases; bases outside gene matches: 7. CDR3 DNA: TGTGCCAGCAGCAACCGGGACAGGGAAAACACCTTC. As protein: CASSNRDRENTF.

This clone was seen a few times. The V and J genes are TRBV4-3 and TRBJ2-1; TRBD2 might be the D (5 bases). The CDR3 runs to 17 residues. CDR1 is LGHNA and CDR2 is YSLEER in the germline V gene. V dropped 0 bases and J dropped 7 bases, with 19 bases sitting between them. The chain's CDR3 is CASSQEVLGSSQNEQFF. CDR3 in DNA: TGCGCCAGCAGCCAAGAGGTTTTGGGGAGTAGTCAGAATGAGCAGTTCTTC.

This clone has just a few counts. The rearrangement links TRBV19 to TRBJ2-3; tentatively, D is TRBD2 (5 bases). CDR1 and CDR2 from the germline V gene are LNHDA and SQIVND (reference sequence). The length of the CDR3 is 14 residues. Trimming stripped 3 bases from V and 0 bases from J, with 7 bases between. Here the CDR3 reads CASSIGLSTDTQYF. The CDR3 nucleotides read TGTGCCAGTAGTATCGGACTGAGCACAGATACGCAGTATTTT.

This clone has only one observation. The sample holds other DNA sequences that translate to the same CDR3. The chain couples TRBV7-9 to TRBJ2-2; D not resolved. The CDR3 consists of 12 residues. CDR1 and CDR2 from the germline V gene are SEHNR and FQNEAQ (reference sequence). Trimming took 5 bases from V and 2 from J, leaving 3 bases between them. CDR3 loop: CASSPNTGELFF. In DNA form, the CDR3 reads TGTGCCAGCAGCCCAAACACCGGGGAGCTGTTTTTT.

The sample holds a few counts of this clone. The chain recombines TRBV7-9 with TRBJ2-6; D possibly matches TRBD1 or TRBD2 (5 bases each). The CDR3 runs 18 residues. CDR1 is SEHNR and CDR2 is FQNEAQ in the germline V gene (reference sequence). The V gene lost 7 bases and the J gene lost 0 bases, with 19 bases spanning the gap. CDR3: CASKIPGGAPSGANVLTF. In DNA, the CDR3 is TGTGCCAGCAAGATTCCTGGGGGAGCGCCCTCTGGGGCCAACGTCCTGACTTTC.

This clone has only a few counts. This chain connects TRBV4-3 to TRBJ2-1; 11 bases are a match to TRBD2. The germline V gene encodes CDR1 LGHNA and CDR2 YSLEER. The CDR3 totals 16 residues. J was trimmed by 8 bases and V by 2 bases; bases with no gene match: 8. CDR3 DNA: TGCGCCAGCAGCCAAAGAACTAGCGGGAGAATCTATGAGCAGTTCTTC. Amino acid sequence: CASSQRTSGRIYEQFF.

This chain links TRBV18 with TRBJ2-3; a weak D match, TRBD2 (6 bases). V dropped 6 bases and J dropped 2 bases, with 12 bases sitting between them. This CDR3 has 14 residues. The V gene's germline CDR1 is KGHSH and CDR2 LQKENI. CDR3 DNA: TGTGCCAGCTCCGGGGACTCCTCCACAGATACGCAGTATTTT. It yields the protein CASSGDSSTDTQYF.

The chain couples TRBV30 to TRBJ2-2, with 15 positions matching TRBD2. CDR3 length equals 18 residues. The junction had 11 bases not matched to a gene; V was cut back by 0 bases and J by 9 bases. CDR1 and CDR2 (germline): GTSNPN, SVGIG (reference sequence). The DNA of the CDR3 is TGTGCCTGGAGTGTACTCCGCCGGACTAGCGGGAGGGCCCGGGAGCTGTTTTTT. Its translation is CAWSVLRRTSGRARELFF.

The chain is built from TRBV7-9 and TRBJ1-2; 7 bases align to TRBD1. The CDR3 covers 15 residues. V was pared by 5 bases and J by 0 bases, with 6 bases of the junction left unmatched. In germline, CDR1 is SEHNR, CDR2 FQNEAQ (reference sequence). The CDR3: CASSRQGGANYGYTF. CDR3 bases: TGTGCCAGCAGCCGACAGGGAGGCGCTAACTATGGCTACACCTTC.

This clone showed up just a few times. Relative to the germline gene, one junction end is altered; a read error may explain this. The genes are TRBV30 and TRBJ2-1; D is perhaps TRBD2 (6 bases). This CDR3 is 13 amino acids long. Germline CDR1 reads GTSNPN; CDR2 reads SVGIG (reference sequence). CDR3 bases: TGTGCTTGGAGGGAGAGCTCCTACAATGAGCAGTTCTTC. It encodes CAWRESSYNEQFF.

This clone was found a few times. J is TRBJ2-7 and V is TRBV5-1, with 7 bases fitting TRBD1. Germline V gives CDR1 SGHRS, CDR2 YFSETQ. V shed 0 bases and J 7 bases; nucleotides not matched to a gene: 10. The CDR3 consists of 15 residues. CDR3 loop: CASSLATGQSTEQYF. The DNA for the CDR3 is TGCGCCAGCAGCTTGGCCACGGGACAGTCTACGGAGCAGTACTTC.

The chain has TRBV9 and TRBJ2-7, with 8 bases identical to TRBD2. This CDR3 is 15 amino acids long. Germline lookup yields CDR1 SGDLS and CDR2 YYNGEE. Unmatched junction bases numbered 8, after V lost 3 bases and J lost 3 bases. The CDR3 bases are TGTGCCAGCAGCGCAAATAGCGGGGTGGGCTACGAGCAGTACTTC. This gives the protein CASSANSGVGYEQYF.

In this sample, this clone turned up a few times. The gene calls are TRBV5-1 and TRBJ1-5; 8 nucleotides agree with TRBD1. From germline, CDR1 is SGHRS and CDR2 YFSETQ. CDR3 length: 15 amino acids. The V gene end was trimmed by 2 bases and the J gene end by 9 bases; junction bases not matched to a gene: 10. The CDR3 sequence: CASSFDGQGRSPQHF. CDR3 nucleotides: TGCGCCAGCAGCTTCGACGGACAGGGCCGGTCGCCCCAGCATTTT.

This sequence joins TRBV7-2 and TRBJ2-3, with 8 bases lining up with TRBD2. Germline V gene data show CDR1 as SGHTA and CDR2 as FQGNSA. J gave up 4 bases and V 5 bases, and 5 bases lay outside the gene matches. This CDR3 contains 14 residues. The CDR3 loop is CASSPLAVADTQYF. The CDR3 coding sequence is TGTGCCAGCAGCCCACTAGCGGTTGCAGATACGCAGTATTTT.

The chain links TRBV10-3 to TRBJ2-3; D call uncertain. V lost 6 bases and J 7 bases, leaving 14 bases between the germline ends. Germline values: CDR1 ENHRY, CDR2 SYGVKD. This CDR3 is built from 13 residues. The CDR3 region is CAISLKEQNTQYF. The CDR3 DNA reads TGTGCCATCAGCCTAAAAGAACAGAATACGCAGTATTTT.

In this sample, this clone turned up a few times. The chain employs TRBV4-3 and TRBJ2-7, with TRBD1 matching 7 bases. The CDR3 runs 13 residues. Germline assignment: CDR1 LGHNA and CDR2 YSLEER. V gave up 5 bases and J gave up 7 bases; unmatched junction bases: 8. CDR3 loop: CASSYRQGSEQYF. The CDR3 DNA reads as TGCGCCAGCAGCTACCGACAGGGTAGTGAGCAGTACTTC.